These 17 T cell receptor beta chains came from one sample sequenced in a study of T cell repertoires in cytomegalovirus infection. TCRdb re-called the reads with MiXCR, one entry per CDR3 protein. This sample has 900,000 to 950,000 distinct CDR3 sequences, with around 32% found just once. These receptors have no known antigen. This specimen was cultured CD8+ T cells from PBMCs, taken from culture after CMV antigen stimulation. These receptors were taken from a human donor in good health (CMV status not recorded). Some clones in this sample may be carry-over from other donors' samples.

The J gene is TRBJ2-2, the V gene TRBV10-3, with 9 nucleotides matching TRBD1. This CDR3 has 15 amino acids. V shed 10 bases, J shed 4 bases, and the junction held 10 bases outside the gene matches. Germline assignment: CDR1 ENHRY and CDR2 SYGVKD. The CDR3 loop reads CATDGQGRTTGELFF. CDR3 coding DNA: TGTGCCACTGATGGACAGGGGAGGACCACCGGGGAGCTGTTTTTT.

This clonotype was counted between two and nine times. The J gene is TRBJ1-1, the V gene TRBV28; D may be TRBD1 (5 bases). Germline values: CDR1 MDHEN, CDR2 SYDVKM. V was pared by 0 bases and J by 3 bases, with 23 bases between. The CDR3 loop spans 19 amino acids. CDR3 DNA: TGTGCCAGCAGTTTATGGGCTTCCAGGGTAGAATGGGGTGACACTGAAGCTTTCTTT. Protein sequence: CASSLWASRVEWGDTEAFF.

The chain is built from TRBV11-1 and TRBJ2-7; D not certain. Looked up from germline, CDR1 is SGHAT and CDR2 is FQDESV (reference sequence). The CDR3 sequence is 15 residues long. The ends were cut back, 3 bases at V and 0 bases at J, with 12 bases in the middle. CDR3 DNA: TGTGCCAGCAGCTTTCCACCACCCCCCTCCTACGAGCAGTACTTC. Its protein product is CASSFPPPPSYEQYF.

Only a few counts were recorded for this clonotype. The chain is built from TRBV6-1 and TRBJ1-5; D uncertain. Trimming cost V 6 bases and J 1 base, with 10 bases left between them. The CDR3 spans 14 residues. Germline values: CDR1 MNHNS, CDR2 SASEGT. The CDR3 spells CASRDVGSNQPQHF. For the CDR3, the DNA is TGTGCCAGCAGGGACGTCGGAAGCAATCAGCCCCAGCATTTT.

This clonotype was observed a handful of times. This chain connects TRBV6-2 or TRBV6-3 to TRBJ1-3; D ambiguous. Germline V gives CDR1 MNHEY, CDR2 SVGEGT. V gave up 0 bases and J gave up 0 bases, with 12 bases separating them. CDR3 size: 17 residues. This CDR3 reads CASSYSEDGYSGNTIYF. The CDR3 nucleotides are TGTGCCAGCAGTTACTCAGAAGACGGTTACTCTGGAAACACCATATATTTT.

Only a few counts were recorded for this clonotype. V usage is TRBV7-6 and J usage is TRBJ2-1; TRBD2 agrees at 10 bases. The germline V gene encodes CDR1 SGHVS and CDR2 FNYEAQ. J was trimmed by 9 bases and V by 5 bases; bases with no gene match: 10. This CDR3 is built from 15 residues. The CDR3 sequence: CASSPPSGGAIEQFF. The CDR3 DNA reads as TGTGCCAGCAGCCCCCCCAGCGGGGGGGCGATTGAGCAGTTCTTC. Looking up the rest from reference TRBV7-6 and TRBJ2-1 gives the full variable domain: GAGVSQSPRYKVTKRGQDVALRCDPISGHVSLYWYRQALGQGPEFLTYFNYEAQQDKSGLPNDRFSAERPEGSISTLTIQRTEQRDSAMYRCASSPPSGGAIEQFFGPGTRLTVL.

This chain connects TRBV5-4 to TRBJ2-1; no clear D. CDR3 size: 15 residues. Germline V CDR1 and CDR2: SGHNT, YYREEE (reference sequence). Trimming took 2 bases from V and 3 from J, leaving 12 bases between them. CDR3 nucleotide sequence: TGTGCCAGCAGCTTCCTCGGAGAGGACTACAATGAGCAGTTCTTC. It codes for CASSFLGEDYNEQFF.

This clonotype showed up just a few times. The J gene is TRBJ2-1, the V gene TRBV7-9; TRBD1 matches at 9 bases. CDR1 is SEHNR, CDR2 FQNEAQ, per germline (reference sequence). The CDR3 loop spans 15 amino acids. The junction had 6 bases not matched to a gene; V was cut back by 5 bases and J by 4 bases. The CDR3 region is CASSTTGGPYNEQFF. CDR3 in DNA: TGTGCCAGCAGCACCACAGGGGGCCCTTACAATGAGCAGTTCTTC.

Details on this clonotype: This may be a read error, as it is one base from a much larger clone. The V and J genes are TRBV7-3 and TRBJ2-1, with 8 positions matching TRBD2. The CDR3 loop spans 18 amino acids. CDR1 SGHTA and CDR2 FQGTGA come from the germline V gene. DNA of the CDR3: TGTGACAGCAGCCCAGCGACGGGGGGGAGAGTGAGCGGTAGTGAGCAGTTCTTC. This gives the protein CDSSPATGGRVSGSEQFF.

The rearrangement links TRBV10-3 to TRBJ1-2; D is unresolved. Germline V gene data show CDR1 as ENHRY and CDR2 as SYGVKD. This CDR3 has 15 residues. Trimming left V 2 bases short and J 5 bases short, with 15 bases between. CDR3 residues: CAISEAGPYDYGYTF. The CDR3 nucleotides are TGTGCCATCAGTGAGGCCGGGCCGTACGATTATGGCTACACCTTC.

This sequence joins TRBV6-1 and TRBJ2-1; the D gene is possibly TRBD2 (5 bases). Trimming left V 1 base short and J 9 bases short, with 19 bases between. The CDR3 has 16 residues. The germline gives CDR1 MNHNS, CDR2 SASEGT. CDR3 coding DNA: TGTGCCAGCAGTGAAGATTGGACTCACCGTTACGGTGAGCAGTTCTTC. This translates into CASSEDWTHRYGEQFF.

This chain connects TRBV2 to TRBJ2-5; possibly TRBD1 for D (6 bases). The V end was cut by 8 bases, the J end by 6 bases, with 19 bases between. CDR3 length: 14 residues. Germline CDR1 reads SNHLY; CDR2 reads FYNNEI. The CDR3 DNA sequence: TGTGCCAGCGTCCTAGAGTTAGGGGGAAAGACCCAGTACTTC. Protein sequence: CASVLELGGKTQYF. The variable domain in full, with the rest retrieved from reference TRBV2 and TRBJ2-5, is EPEVTQTPSHQVTQMGQEVILRCVPISNHLYFYWYRQILGQKVEFLVSFYNNEISEKSEIFDDQFSVERPDGSNFTLKIRSTKLEDSAMYFCASVLELGGKTQYFGPGTRLLVL.

This chain's CDR3 is CAGQLTEAFF. For the CDR3, the DNA is TGTGCCGGCCAGCTGACTGAAGCTTTCTTT. The chain recombines TRBV7-3 with TRBJ1-1; D uncertain. V dropped 11 bases and J dropped 5 bases, with 9 bases sitting between them. Germline-derived CDR1 and CDR2 are SGHTA and FQGTGA. The CDR3 totals 10 residues.

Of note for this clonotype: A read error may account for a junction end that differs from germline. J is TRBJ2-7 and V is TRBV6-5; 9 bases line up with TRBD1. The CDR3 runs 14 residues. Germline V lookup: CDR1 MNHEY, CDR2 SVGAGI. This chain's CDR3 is CANSFGQGTYEQYF. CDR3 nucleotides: TGTGCCAACAGTTTCGGACAGGGGACGTACGAGCAGTACTTC.

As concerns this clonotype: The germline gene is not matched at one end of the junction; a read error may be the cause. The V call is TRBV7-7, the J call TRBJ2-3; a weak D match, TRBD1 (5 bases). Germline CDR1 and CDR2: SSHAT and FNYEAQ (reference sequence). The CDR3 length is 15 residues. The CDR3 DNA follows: TGTGCTAGCAGCTATATGGGGCGTAGCACAGATACGCAGTATTTT. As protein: CASSYMGRSTDTQYF.

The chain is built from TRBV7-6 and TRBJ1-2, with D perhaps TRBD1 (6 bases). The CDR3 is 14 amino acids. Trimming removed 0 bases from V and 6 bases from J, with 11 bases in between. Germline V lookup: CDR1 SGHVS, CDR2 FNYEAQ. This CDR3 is CASSLALGGHGYTF. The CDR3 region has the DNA TGTGCCAGCAGCTTAGCGCTTGGGGGCCATGGCTACACCTTC.

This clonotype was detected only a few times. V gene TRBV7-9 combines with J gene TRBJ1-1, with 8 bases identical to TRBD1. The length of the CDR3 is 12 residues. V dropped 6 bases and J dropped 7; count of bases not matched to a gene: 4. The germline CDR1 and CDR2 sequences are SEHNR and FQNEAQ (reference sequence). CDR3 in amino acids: CASRAGGLEAFF. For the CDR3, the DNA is TGTGCCAGCAGGGCAGGGGGCCTTGAAGCTTTCTTT.